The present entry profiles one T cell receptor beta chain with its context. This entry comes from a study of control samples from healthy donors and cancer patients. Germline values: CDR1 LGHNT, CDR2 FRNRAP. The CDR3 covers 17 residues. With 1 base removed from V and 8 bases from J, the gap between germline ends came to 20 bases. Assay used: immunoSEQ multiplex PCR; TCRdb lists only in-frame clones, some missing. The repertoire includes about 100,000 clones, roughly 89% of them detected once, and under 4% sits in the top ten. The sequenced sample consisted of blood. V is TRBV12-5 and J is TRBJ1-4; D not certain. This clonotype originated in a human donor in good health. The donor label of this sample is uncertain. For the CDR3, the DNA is TGTGCTAGTGGTTTGGCACCCCCGGCGGGTAGACGCGAAAAACTGTTTTTT. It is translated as CASGLAPPAGRREKLFF.